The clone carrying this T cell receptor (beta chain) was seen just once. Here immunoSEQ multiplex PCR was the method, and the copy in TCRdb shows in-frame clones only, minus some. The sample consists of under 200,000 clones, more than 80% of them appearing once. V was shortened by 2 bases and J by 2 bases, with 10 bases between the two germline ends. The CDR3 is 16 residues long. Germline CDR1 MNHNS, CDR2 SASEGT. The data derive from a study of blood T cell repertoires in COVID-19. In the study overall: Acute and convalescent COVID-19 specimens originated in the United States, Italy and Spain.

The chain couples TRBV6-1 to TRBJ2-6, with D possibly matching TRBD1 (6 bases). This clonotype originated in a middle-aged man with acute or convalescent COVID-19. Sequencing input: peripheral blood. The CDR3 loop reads CASSELEGAGANVLTF. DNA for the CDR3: TGTGCCAGCAGTGAACTTGAGGGGGCTGGGGCCAACGTCCTGACTTTC.